The entry below describes one T cell receptor beta chain. Per sample, roughly 500 nanograms of biopsy DNA were TCRB immunosequenced. Using immunoSEQ multiplex PCR, the repertoire was profiled, and TCRdb retains in-frame clones only, with some absent. Among roughly 60,000 clones listed, roughly 91% were seen once. The germline V gene has CDR1 KGHSH and CDR2 LQKENI. This CDR3 is 13 amino acids long. V dropped 2 bases and J dropped 7 bases, with 11 bases sitting between them. Time point here: neoterminal ileum biopsy at postoperative endoscopy, about 6 months after surgery. This sample was taken from a study of T cell repertoires in ileal Crohn's disease. For the study at large: Surgery for a complication: stricturing in about 61%, penetrating in about 39%. About half received postoperative treatment, about a dozen with thiopurines and 15 to 20 anti-TNF.

The V call is TRBV18, the J call TRBJ1-1, with D maybe TRBD1 (5 bases). The origin of this receptor is an adult with Crohn's disease. Sequencing was done on a sample of ileal tissue. CDR3 sequence reads: CASSPGGGDEAFF. The CDR3 nucleotides are TGTGCCAGCTCACCAGGGGGGGGAGATGAAGCTTTCTTT.